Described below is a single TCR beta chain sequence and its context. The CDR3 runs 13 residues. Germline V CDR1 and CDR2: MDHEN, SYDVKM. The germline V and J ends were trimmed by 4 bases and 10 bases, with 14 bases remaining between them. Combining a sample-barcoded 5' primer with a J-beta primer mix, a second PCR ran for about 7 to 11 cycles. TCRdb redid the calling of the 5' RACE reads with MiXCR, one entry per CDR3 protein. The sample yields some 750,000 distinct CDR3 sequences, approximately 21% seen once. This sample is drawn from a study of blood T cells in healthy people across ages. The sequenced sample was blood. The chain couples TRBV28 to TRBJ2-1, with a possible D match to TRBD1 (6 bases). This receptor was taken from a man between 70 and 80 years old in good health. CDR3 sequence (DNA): TGTGCCAGCAGTTCTCCACAGGGTGACGAGCAGTTCTTC. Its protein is CASSSPQGDEQFF.